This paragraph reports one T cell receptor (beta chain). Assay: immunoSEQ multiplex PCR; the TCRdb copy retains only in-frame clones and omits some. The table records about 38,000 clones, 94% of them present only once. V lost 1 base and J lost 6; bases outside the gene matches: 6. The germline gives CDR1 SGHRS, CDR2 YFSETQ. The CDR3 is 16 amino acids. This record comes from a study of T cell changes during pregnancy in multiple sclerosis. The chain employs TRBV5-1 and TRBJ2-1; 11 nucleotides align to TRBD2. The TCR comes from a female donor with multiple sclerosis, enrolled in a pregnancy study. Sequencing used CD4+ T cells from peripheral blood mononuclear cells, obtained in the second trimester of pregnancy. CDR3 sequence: CASSLTLSGGANEQFF. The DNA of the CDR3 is TGCGCCAGCAGCTTGACCCTTAGCGGGGGGGCCAATGAGCAGTTCTTC. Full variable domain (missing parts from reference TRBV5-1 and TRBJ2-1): KAGVTQTPRYLIKTRGQQVTLSCSPISGHRSVSWYQQTPGQGLQFLFEYFSETQRNKGNFPGRFSGRQFSNSRSEMNVSTLELGDSALYLCASSLTLSGGANEQFFGPGTRLTVL.